The T cell receptor (beta chain) described here comes from a study of T cells after somatic rescue of genetic block. In germline, CDR1 is SQVTM, CDR2 ANQGSEA. The CDR3 extends over 13 amino acids. The V segment lost 6 bases and the J segment 5 bases; nucleotides outside the gene matches: 7. TCRdb's copy holds only in-frame clones and misses some; the assay was immunoSEQ multiplex PCR. The sample includes 65,000 to 70,000 clones, about nine tenths of them seen just once. This sequence joins TRBV29-1 and TRBJ1-2; 9 positions match TRBD1. Sequenced sample: peripheral blood mononuclear cells (PBMCs). This receptor was obtained from a man aged 35 to 55. DNA for the CDR3: TGCAGCGTCGTGACAGGGGGTGATTATGGCTACACCTTC. This encodes CSVVTGGDYGYTF.